Listed here is a single T cell receptor beta chain. Its antigen is unidentified. The CDR3 length is 16 residues. Germline V gives CDR1 SGHNT, CDR2 YYREEE (reference sequence). The junction had 9 bases not matched to a gene; V was cut back by 4 bases and J by 2 bases. This sample was included in a study of cytomegalovirus exposure and HLA in healthy donors. Study results and limitations: The analysis excluded some indistinguishable V segments, including TRBV6-2 and TRBV6-3. Being productive about 87% or about 30% of the time was typical of most TCR beta V segments in an earlier analysis. Equally common other TCR beta chains were less clonally expanded than HLA-associated ones, a later analysis found. When the data were analyzed later, several of the most significant clusters appeared to be linked to common viral pathogens.

The PCR made use of 60 Vbeta and 13 Jbeta primers. Libraries were prepared by immunoSEQ multiplex PCR; TCRdb keeps only in-frame clonotypes and omits some of them. This table lists tens of thousands of clones. This clonotype originated in a female donor in good health and CMV-seronegative. The chain uses TRBV5-4 and TRBJ2-3; the match to TRBD2 covers 8 bases. The sequenced material came from PBMCs. The CDR3 nucleotides are TGTGCCAGCAGCCCGAGGGAGCGGGGGACCACAGATACGCAGTATTTT. This codes for CASSPRERGTTDTQYF.